Following are 29 T cell receptor beta chains from one sample sequenced in a study of control samples from healthy donors and cancer patients. Measured with immunoSEQ multiplex PCR; TCRdb has only the in-frame clones, and not every one. This sample yields approximately 140,000 clones, of which over 85% are seen a single time; about 5.8% belongs to the top ten. Sequenced: blood. These receptor sequences come from a man aged 18 to 29 in good health.

This clone is a singleton in its sample. The genes are TRBV4-1 and TRBJ1-1, with D possibly TRBD1 on 5 matching bases. Trimming removed 0 bases at V and 4 bases at J, with 15 bases between. Germline V gives CDR1 MGHRA, CDR2 YSYEKL. The CDR3 consists of 16 residues. CDR3 nucleotide sequence: TGCGCCAGCAGCCAAGATGGTCGATCGGGGGGCACTGAAGCTTTCTTT. Encoded protein: CASSQDGRSGGTEAFF.

The chain carries TRBV14 and TRBJ1-4, with 9 bases matching TRBD1. Germline-derived CDR1 and CDR2 are SGHDN and FVKESK. J was trimmed by 4 bases and V by 2 bases; bases with no gene match: 5. The CDR3 consists of 16 residues. CDR3 amino acids: CASSQRMDRGNEKLFF. The CDR3 DNA follows: TGTGCCAGCAGCCAACGAATGGACAGGGGTAATGAAAAACTGTTTTTT. Together with reference TRBV14 and TRBJ1-4, the CDR3 gives the full variable domain: EAGVTQFPSHSVIEKGQTVTLRCDPISGHDNLYWYRRVMGKEIKFLLHFVKESKQDESGMPNNRFLAERTGGTYSTLKVQPAELEDSGVYFCASSQRMDRGNEKLFFGSGTQLSVL.

The rearrangement uses TRBV11-2 and TRBJ1-1; D possibly corresponds to TRBD1 (5 bases). V lost 1 base and J lost 5, with 11 bases in between. The germline CDR1 and CDR2 sequences are SGHAT and FQNNGV. CDR3 size: 14 residues. CDR3 protein: CASSLGGAGTEAFF. CDR3 bases: TGTGCCAGCAGCTTAGGAGGGGCTGGGACTGAAGCTTTCTTT.

V gene TRBV30 combines with J gene TRBJ2-2; D unclear. V was shortened by 2 bases and J by 2 bases, with 3 bases between the two germline ends. The germline gives CDR1 GTSNPN, CDR2 SVGIG (reference sequence). The CDR3 is 12 residues long. CDR3 in amino acids: CAWSLNTGELFF. In nucleotides, the CDR3 is TGTGCCTGGAGTCTAAACACCGGGGAGCTGTTTTTT. Looking up the rest from reference TRBV30 and TRBJ2-2 gives the full variable domain: SQTIHQWPATLVQPVGSPLSLECTVEGTSNPNLYWYRQAAGRGLQLLFYSVGIGQISSEVPQNLSASRPQDRQFILSSKKLLLSDSGFYLCAWSLNTGELFFGEGSRLTVL.

The chain is built from TRBV19 and TRBJ2-5, with D possibly matching TRBD1 (5 bases). Trimming stripped 5 bases from V and 4 bases from J, with 8 bases between. The CDR3 is made up of 12 amino acids. CDR1 LNHDA and CDR2 SQIVND come from the germline V gene (reference sequence). The CDR3 here is CASSPRGETQYF. The CDR3 DNA reads as TGTGCCAGTAGTCCTAGGGGAGAGACCCAGTACTTC.

V usage is TRBV5-6 and J usage is TRBJ1-3, with D hard to call. The germline gives CDR1 SGHDT, CDR2 YYEEEE. V gave up 2 bases and J gave up 5 bases, with 11 bases separating them. The CDR3 has 14 residues. As DNA, the CDR3 is TGTGCCAGCAGCTTCGGAAGATTCCGAAACACCATATATTTT. Residues: CASSFGRFRNTIYF.

This clone showed up just once. The chain employs TRBV20-1 and TRBJ2-7, with unresolved D. CDR3 length equals 15 residues. Trimming took off 3 bases at V and 2 bases at J, with 17 bases between the two ends. Germline V CDR1 and CDR2: DFQATT, SNEGSKA (reference sequence). CDR3 coding DNA: TGCAGTGCTAGTAGACATCTACAAACAACCTACGAGCAGTACTTC. Translation: CSASRHLQTTYEQYF.

As for this clone: The limits of the CDR3 on the DNA are not certain, so only TCRdb's listed CDR3 is given. J is TRBJ1-6 and V is TRBV21-1; the listed D gene, TRBD1, was not tested against the DNA. TRBV21-1 is flagged as a pseudogene. The CDR3 extends over 17 residues, inclusive of both ends. CDR3 protein: CASSTPWGTGINSPLHF.

V gene TRBV5-6 combines with J gene TRBJ1-2, with D possibly TRBD1 on 6 matching bases. The CDR3 runs to 13 residues. V was cut by 3 bases and J by 7 bases, with 13 bases left in between. Per germline, CDR1 SGHDT and CDR2 YYEEEE. The CDR3: CASSYLGGSGYTF. CDR3 DNA: TGTGCCAGCAGCTATTTGGGGGGCTCTGGCTACACCTTC.

The chain links TRBV15 to TRBJ2-1, with 7 bases identical to TRBD1. V was clipped by 0 bases and J by 0 bases; unmatched bases: 8. CDR1 is LNHNV and CDR2 is YYDKDF in the germline V gene (reference sequence). The length of the CDR3 is 18 residues. The CDR3 spells CATSRDITGDGSYNEQFF. CDR3 coding DNA: TGTGCCACCAGCAGAGATATAACAGGGGATGGCTCCTACAATGAGCAGTTCTTC.

V gene TRBV6-6 combines with J gene TRBJ1-6; possibly TRBD1 for D (6 bases). CDR1 MNHNY and CDR2 SVGAGI come from the germline V gene (reference sequence). CDR3 length: 13 amino acids. With 5 bases removed from V and 11 bases from J, the gap between germline ends came to 13 bases. CDR3: CASSAPQGTPLHF. In DNA form, the CDR3 reads TGTGCCAGCAGTGCCCCTCAGGGGACACCCCTCCACTTT.

This clone was detected once. The chain uses TRBV30 and TRBJ1-4; D gene ambiguous. In germline, CDR1 is GTSNPN, CDR2 SVGIG (reference sequence). CDR3 length equals 11 residues. The V and J ends lost 1 base and 8 bases respectively, with 5 bases between them. The DNA for the CDR3 is TGTGCCTGGAGTGGGTCAGAAAAACTGTTTTTT. Translation: CAWSGSEKLFF. Full variable domain (missing parts from reference TRBV30 and TRBJ1-4): SQTIHQWPATLVQPVGSPLSLECTVEGTSNPNLYWYRQAAGRGLQLLFYSVGIGQISSEVPQNLSASRPQDRQFILSSKKLLLSDSGFYLCAWSGSEKLFFGSGTQLSVL.

The genes are TRBV7-9 and TRBJ2-2; D might be TRBD2 (6 bases). Trimming cost V 5 bases and J 3 bases, with 13 bases left between them. From germline, CDR1 is SEHNR and CDR2 FQNEAQ (reference sequence). The CDR3 runs 15 residues. The DNA for the CDR3 is TGTGCCAGCAGCCTGACTAGGAGGGACACCGGGGAGCTGTTTTTT. Its protein is CASSLTRRDTGELFF.

The J gene is TRBJ1-6, the V gene TRBV5-6; no firm D call. V dropped 4 bases and J dropped 10 bases, with 15 bases sitting between them. The CDR3 extends over 14 amino acids. The germline V gene encodes CDR1 SGHDT and CDR2 YYEEEE. CDR3 sequence (DNA): TGTGCCAGCAGCCCCTATACACTGGGGTCACCCCTCCACTTT. Translating it yields CASSPYTLGSPLHF. Drawing the rest from reference TRBV5-6 and TRBJ1-6, the complete variable domain is DAGVTQSPTHLIKTRGQQVTLRCSPKSGHDTVSWYQQALGQGPQFIFQYYEEEERQRGNFPDRFSGHQFPNYSSELNVNALLLGDSALYLCASSPYTLGSPLHFGNGTRLTVT.

The chain combines TRBV15 with TRBJ2-7; TRBD2 matches 10 bases. Germline V gene sequence: CDR1 LNHNV, CDR2 YYDKDF (reference sequence). Trimming cost V 5 bases and J 3 bases; bases outside gene matches: 10. This CDR3 is built from 16 residues. The CDR3: CATSPQIAGGLYEQYF. CDR3 coding DNA: TGTGCCACCAGCCCCCAAATAGCGGGAGGTCTCTACGAGCAGTACTTC.

The chain joins TRBV9 to TRBJ2-1, with unresolved D. V was trimmed by 0 bases and J by 3 bases, leaving 4 bases between them. This CDR3 spans 13 amino acids. Germline CDR1 SGDLS, CDR2 YYNGEE. The CDR3 DNA reads as TGTGCCAGCAGCGTAGGAGACTACAATGAGCAGTTCTTC. It yields the protein CASSVGDYNEQFF.

The V gene is TRBV9, the J gene TRBJ2-5; D is perhaps TRBD2 (7 bases). This CDR3 is 15 amino acids long. In germline, CDR1 is SGDLS, CDR2 YYNGEE. V lost 0 bases, J lost 4 bases, and 13 bases lay in between. CDR3 nucleotides: TGTGCCAGCAGCGTAGACGGGGGGCGCGGAGAGACCCAGTACTTC. Translated, it gives CASSVDGGRGETQYF.

The V call is TRBV2, the J call TRBJ1-6; D is possibly TRBD1 (5 bases). The V end was cut by 6 bases, the J end by 8 bases, with 8 bases between. Germline V gene lookup returns CDR1 SNHLY and CDR2 FYNNEI. CDR3 length equals 12 residues. CDR3 sequence: CASRKGDSPLHF. The DNA of the CDR3 is TGTGCCAGCAGGAAAGGGGATTCACCCCTCCACTTT.

The chain links TRBV2 to TRBJ2-7; TRBD1 might be the D (5 bases). Per germline, CDR1 SNHLY and CDR2 FYNNEI. CDR3 length: 16 amino acids. V lost 4 bases to trimming and J lost 4 bases, with 20 bases between them. The CDR3 loop reads CASSGPHDSVVYEQYF. For the CDR3, the DNA is TGTGCCAGCAGTGGGCCCCACGACAGCGTCGTTTACGAGCAGTACTTC.

The gene calls are TRBV12-3 or TRBV12-4 and TRBJ2-7; D remains ambiguous. V shed 4 bases and J shed 2 bases, with 6 bases lying between them. The CDR3 runs to 12 residues. The CDR3 DNA sequence: TGTGCCAGCAGTTCCGCCCCCTACGAGCAGTACTTC. Its translation: CASSSAPYEQYF.

For the CDR3, the DNA is TGTGCCAGCAGTGTTCAGATTAGCGGGATAGGGGAGACCCAGTACTTC. It encodes CASSVQISGIGETQYF. The J gene is TRBJ2-5, the V gene TRBV6-1, with TRBD2 matching 8 bases. This CDR3 region has 16 residues. CDR1 MNHNS and CDR2 SASEGT come from the germline V gene. With V trimmed by 4 bases and J by 5 bases, 12 bases remained unmatched.

The genes are TRBV5-1 and TRBJ2-1; 7 bases align to TRBD1. The trim removed 0 bases at V and 3 bases at J, leaving 6 bases unmatched. This CDR3 region has 16 residues. The germline CDR1 and CDR2 sequences are SGHRS and YFSETQ. CDR3 bases: TGCGCCAGCAGCTTGGAACCGGGACAGTTCTACAATGAGCAGTTCTTC. Translated: CASSLEPGQFYNEQFF.

The rearrangement uses TRBV15 and TRBJ1-3, with D tentatively TRBD1 (6 bases). Trimming took off 5 bases at V and 4 bases at J, with 21 bases between the two ends. The CDR3 spans 17 residues. Germline V CDR1 and CDR2: LNHNV, YYDKDF (reference sequence). CDR3 DNA: TGTGCCACCAGCCGTTCTACAGGGAGGAGAAACGGAAACACCATATATTTT. Its translation: CATSRSTGRRNGNTIYF.

The chain joins TRBV5-8 to TRBJ1-2, with 8 bases that match TRBD1. The junction had 6 bases not matched to a gene; V was cut back by 5 bases and J by 6 bases. This CDR3 has 13 residues. Germline V gives CDR1 SGHTS, CDR2 YDEGEE. The CDR3 DNA sequence: TGTGCCAGCAGGATACCACAGGGGGATGGCTACACCTTC. Translated: CASRIPQGDGYTF.

The rearrangement joins TRBV4-2 to TRBJ1-2; no firm D call. The ends were cut back, 0 bases at V and 4 bases at J, with 18 bases in the middle. CDR3 size: 17 residues. Germline loops: CDR1 LGHNA, CDR2 YNFKEQ. This chain's CDR3 is CASSQEGNSIRGYGYTF. As DNA, the CDR3 is TGTGCCAGCAGCCAAGAAGGGAACAGCATTCGTGGCTATGGCTACACCTTC.

The chain carries TRBV27 and TRBJ1-2; D ambiguous. Trimming pared 4 bases from V and 2 bases from J, leaving 17 bases between. CDR1 is MNHEY and CDR2 is SMNVEV in the germline V gene (reference sequence). The CDR3 extends over 16 amino acids. This CDR3 is CASSSGPYILNYGYTF. For the CDR3, the DNA is TGTGCCAGCAGTTCCGGACCCTACATCCTAAACTATGGCTACACCTTC.

The chain joins TRBV2 to TRBJ2-7, with a weak D call TRBD1 (6 bases). Germline CDR1 and CDR2: SNHLY and FYNNEI. The CDR3 runs 15 residues. V was trimmed by 8 bases and J by 0 bases, leaving 17 bases between them. The CDR3 is CASGGVTGLSYEQYF. Here the CDR3 DNA reads TGTGCCAGCGGTGGAGTGACAGGACTCTCCTACGAGCAGTACTTC.

V gene TRBV27 combines with J gene TRBJ1-1, with 10 bases lining up with TRBD1. J gave up 4 bases and V 3 bases, and 5 bases lay outside the gene matches. In germline, CDR1 is MNHEY, CDR2 SMNVEV (reference sequence). The CDR3 totals 15 residues. This CDR3 reads CASSFGRTGGTEAFF. The CDR3 nucleotides are TGTGCCAGCAGTTTTGGTCGGACAGGGGGCACTGAAGCTTTCTTT.

J is TRBJ1-1 and V is TRBV10-3; D is perhaps TRBD1 (6 bases). This CDR3 is built from 13 residues. CDR1 and CDR2 (germline): ENHRY, SYGVKD. V lost 11 bases to trimming and J lost 4 bases, with 17 bases between them. The CDR3 nucleotides are TGTGCCGCTGGGGGAGGGGGGAGCACTGAAGCTTTCTTT. Encoded protein: CAAGGGGSTEAFF.